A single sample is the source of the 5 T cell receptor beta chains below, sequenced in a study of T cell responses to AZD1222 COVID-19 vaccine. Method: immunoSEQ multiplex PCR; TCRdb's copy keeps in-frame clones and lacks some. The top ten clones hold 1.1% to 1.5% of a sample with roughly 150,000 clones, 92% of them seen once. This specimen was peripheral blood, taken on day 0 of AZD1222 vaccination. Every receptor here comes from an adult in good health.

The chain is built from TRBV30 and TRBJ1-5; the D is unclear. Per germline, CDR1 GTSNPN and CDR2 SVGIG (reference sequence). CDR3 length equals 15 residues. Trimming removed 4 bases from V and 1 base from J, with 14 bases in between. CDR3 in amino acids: CAWKNKGVSNQPQHF. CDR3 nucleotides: TGTGCCTGGAAAAACAAGGGAGTAAGCAATCAGCCCCAGCATTTT.

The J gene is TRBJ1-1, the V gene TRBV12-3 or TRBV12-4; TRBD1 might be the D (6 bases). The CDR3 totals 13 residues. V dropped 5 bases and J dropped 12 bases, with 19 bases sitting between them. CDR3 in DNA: TGTGCCAGCAGTCTAAACAGGGTCCTCCCCACTTTCTTT. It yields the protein CASSLNRVLPTFF.

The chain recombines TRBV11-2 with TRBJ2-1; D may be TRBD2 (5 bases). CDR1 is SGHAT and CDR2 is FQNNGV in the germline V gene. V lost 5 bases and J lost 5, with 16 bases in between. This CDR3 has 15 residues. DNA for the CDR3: TGTGCCAGCAGCCGAACGTGGCTAGCTAACAATGAGCAGTTCTTC. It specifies CASSRTWLANNEQFF.

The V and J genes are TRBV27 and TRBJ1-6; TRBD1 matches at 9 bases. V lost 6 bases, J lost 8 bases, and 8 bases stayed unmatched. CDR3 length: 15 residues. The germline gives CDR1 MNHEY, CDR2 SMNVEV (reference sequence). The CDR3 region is CASSPDRGSDSPLHF. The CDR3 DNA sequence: TGTGCCAGCAGCCCTGACAGGGGGTCGGATTCACCCCTCCACTTT.

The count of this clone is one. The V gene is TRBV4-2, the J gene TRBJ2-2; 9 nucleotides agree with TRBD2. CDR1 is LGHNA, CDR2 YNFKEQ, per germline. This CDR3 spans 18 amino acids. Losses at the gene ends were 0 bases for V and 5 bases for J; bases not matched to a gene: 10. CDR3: CASSQETTSGPITGELFF. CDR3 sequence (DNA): TGTGCCAGCAGCCAAGAGACGACTAGCGGACCGATAACCGGGGAGCTGTTTTTT.